This is a list of T cell receptor beta chains from one sample in a study of blood T cell repertoires in COVID-19. Measured with immunoSEQ multiplex PCR; TCRdb has only the in-frame clones, and not every one. The repertoire includes over 250,000 clones, around 86% of them detected once, and 13% sits in the top ten. Material: peripheral blood. These receptors were obtained from a human donor in a cohort sampled during active COVID-19. Both conserved end residues are part of each CDR3. D genes are given only for firm matches. Clone size is stated in some rows and not others, as once, few, many or a class when expanded.

-	TRBJ1-1	TRBD1	TRBV18	TGTGCCAGCTCAATGGACAGGGACACTGAAGCTTTCTTT	CASSMDRDTEAFF
-	TRBJ2-3	-	TRBV27	TGTGCCAGCAGTCTGGGGAGCGGTGGAGATACGCAGTATTTT	CASSLGSGGDTQYF
once	TRBJ2-5	TRBD2	TRBV2	TGTGCCAGCAGTCCCGCCGGGAGGGGAGTCACGGAGACCCAGTACTTC	CASSPAGRGVTETQYF
-	TRBJ2-5	TRBD2	TRBV4-3	TGCGCCAGCAGCCTGAACCCGGGAGGGGCGCGGCAAGAGACCCAGTACTTC	CASSLNPGGARQETQYF
-	TRBJ2-3	TRBD1	TRBV30	TGTGCCTGGAGCGGAGACAGGGGTGGCATGGATACGCAGTATTTT	CAWSGDRGGMDTQYF
-	TRBJ1-2	TRBD1	TRBV12-3/TRBV12-4	TGTGCCAGCAGGGTAGAGTCAGGGGGCGGCTACACCTTC	CASRVESGGGYTF
-	TRBJ2-7	-	TRBV3-1/TRBV3-2	TGTGCCAGCAGCCCTTGGGCGGGGAGCCTTTCCTACGAGCAGTACTTC	CASSPWAGSLSYEQYF
-	TRBJ2-5	-	TRBV4-1	TGCGCCAGCAGCGTAAGCCCGGGACACATCCAAGAGACCCAGTACTTC	CASSVSPGHIQETQYF
once	TRBJ2-3	-	TRBV4-1	TGCGCCAGCAGGAAACAAGCGATTCCTAGCACAGATACGCAGTATTTT	CASRKQAIPSTDTQYF
-	TRBJ2-3	TRBD2	TRBV4-2	TGTGCCAGCAGCCATCCGACAGCGGGGGCAGATACGCAGTATTTT	CASSHPTAGADTQYF
-	TRBJ1-2	-	TRBV7-9	TGTGCCAGCAGCTCCTGGGGAGATGGCTACACCTTC	CASSSWGDGYTF
-	TRBJ2-7	TRBD2	TRBV14	TGTGCCAGCAGCCAAGAGGGCGGGAGAGTCTACGAGCAGTACTTC	CASSQEGGRVYEQYF
-	TRBJ2-3	-	TRBV5-1	TGCGCCAGCAGCCCCCGGGCCACAGGATTCACAGATACGCAGTATTTT	CASSPRATGFTDTQYF
-	TRBJ2-3	TRBD2	TRBV19	TGTGCCAGTAGTATAGGACTAGCGGGAGCAGATACGCAGTATTTT	CASSIGLAGADTQYF
-	TRBJ2-1	-	TRBV2	TGTGCCAGCAGCCCCGACAGAAAGCTTAATGAGCAGTTCTTC	CASSPDRKLNEQFF
-	TRBJ1-4	-	TRBV9	TGTGCCAACCGACTTGCAACTAATGAAAAACTGTTTTTT	CANRLATNEKLFF
few	TRBJ1-1	TRBD1	TRBV6-5	TGTGCCAGCAGATACTATGGACAGGGCGCCACTGAAGCTTTCTTT	CASRYYGQGATEAFF
-	TRBJ1-1	-	TRBV2	TGTGCCAGCAGTGTGGGACTGACTGAAGCTTTCTTT	CASSVGLTEAFF
-	TRBJ1-2	TRBD1	TRBV27	TGTGCCAGCAGTTTATCCCATCCGGGACAGGGGGGCCGGTGGGGTGGCTACACCTTC	CASSLSHPGQGGRWGGYTF
-	TRBJ1-6	-	TRBV5-1	TGCGCCAGCAGTCCACTGACAGCTAATTCACCCCTCCACTTT	CASSPLTANSPLHF
-	TRBJ1-6	TRBD1	TRBV9	TGTGCCAGCAGCGTAGACGGACAGGGAGCTAATTCACCCCTCCACTTT	CASSVDGQGANSPLHF
-	TRBJ2-7	TRBD2	TRBV9	TGTGCCAGCAGCGGGGGACTAGCGGAGACCTACGAGCAGTACTTC	CASSGGLAETYEQYF
-	TRBJ1-3	TRBD1	TRBV5-1	TGCGCCAGCAGCGATCGCGGGACAGGGGTTTCTGGAAACACCATATATTTT	CASSDRGTGVSGNTIYF
-	TRBJ2-5	-	TRBV2	TGTGCCAGCGGGCCCCAAGAGACCCAGTACTTC	CASGPQETQYF
-	TRBJ2-1	TRBD1	TRBV2	TGTGCCATCCAACAGACAGGGAACAATGAGCAGTTCTTC	CAIQQTGNNEQFF
-	TRBJ2-3	TRBD1	TRBV5-1	TGCGCCAGCAGCTTGGTATACAGGGGCCGCGCGGATACGCAGTATTTT	CASSLVYRGRADTQYF
-	TRBJ1-5	-	TRBV23-1	TGCGCCAGCAGTCAAACGAGTGCTAATCAGCCCCAGCATTTT	CASSQTSANQPQHF
-	TRBJ2-2	-	TRBV4-1	TGCGCCAGCAGTGGGTTCGGAGGGATTAACACCGGGGAGCTGTTTTTT	CASSGFGGINTGELFF
-	TRBJ1-3	-	TRBV6-5	TGTGCCAGCAGTTCCACTGGGGCGTCAGGAAACACCATATATTTT	CASSSTGASGNTIYF
-	TRBJ2-2	-	TRBV18	TGTGCCAGCTCACGAGGCGGGGAGCTGTTTTTT	CASSRGGELFF
-	TRBJ2-1	TRBD2	TRBV19	TGTGCCAGTAATCTAGATGGGACTAGCGGGGAACAGCAGTTCTTC	CASNLDGTSGEQQFF
-	TRBJ2-3	-	TRBV25-1	TGTGCCAGCAGTGTAGAGGCAACAGATACGCAGTATTTT	CASSVEATDTQYF
-	TRBJ2-1	TRBD2	TRBV24-1	TGTGCCACCCGCTCGGGACTAGACTACAATGAGCAGTTCTTC	CATRSGLDYNEQFF
-	TRBJ1-5	-	TRBV5-1	TGCGCCAGCAGCTTGGTAAGCGGTCAGCCCCAGCATTTT	CASSLVSGQPQHF
-	TRBJ1-3	-	TRBV11-2	TGTGCCAGCAGCTCCCCTGTTAGCCTCTCTGGAAACACCATATATTTT	CASSSPVSLSGNTIYF
-	TRBJ1-1	-	TRBV12-3/TRBV12-4	TGTGCCACCGCACTCAACAGGAACACTGAAGCTTTCTTT	CATALNRNTEAFF
-	TRBJ1-1	-	TRBV6-2/TRBV6-3	TGTGCCAGCAGCAACGGGGCTGAAGCTTTCTTT	CASSNGAEAFF
-	TRBJ1-5	-	TRBV18	TGTGCCAGCTCACCACGGGTTCTAGGGGCGGATCAGCCCCAGCATTTT	CASSPRVLGADQPQHF
-	TRBJ2-2	-	TRBV18	TGTGCCAGCTCACCAGTTAACGCAGGATTAACCGGGGAGCTGTTTTTT	CASSPVNAGLTGELFF
-	TRBJ1-5	-	TRBV3-1/TRBV3-2	TGTGCCAGCAGCCAAGATCAATTGGTCGGTCAGCCCCAGCATTTT	CASSQDQLVGQPQHF
-	TRBJ1-1	TRBD1	TRBV19	TGTGCCAGTAGCATGGGACAGGGGTGTATAGGTACTGAAGCTTTCTTT	CASSMGQGCIGTEAFF
-	TRBJ1-3	-	TRBV5-1	TGCGCCAGCAGCCCGGGCTCTGGAAACACCATATATTTT	CASSPGSGNTIYF